Included here is one TCR beta chain sequence, with context. Collection occurred without any documented infections or immune events in donors. From germline, CDR1 is MNHEY and CDR2 SVGAGI. The ends lost 7 bases at V and 5 bases at J; junction bases unmatched: 6. The CDR3 is made up of 15 amino acids. These data originate in a study of identifying expanded T cells in peripheral blood. Clones were sequenced by immunoSEQ multiplex PCR, and TCRdb holds only the in-frame ones, with some missing. The table records around 95,000 clones, roughly 88% of them present only once. The chain combines TRBV6-5 with TRBJ1-6, with TRBD1 matching 9 bases. The sample taken for sequencing was blood. This TCR derives from a person between 18 and 70 years old in good health. As DNA, the CDR3 is TGTGCCAGCACCCCGGGACAGGGTAATAATTCACCCCTCCACTTT. This translates into CASTPGQGNNSPLHF.